This TCR beta chain was recorded in a study of beta chain features in type 1 diabetes. Study-wide results and limits: Naive, central memory and Treg TCRB repertoires appeared more alike in patients than in healthy donors. Patients with type 1 diabetes showed fewer VDJ junction insertions and more deletions. Patients with Type 1 diabetes showed moderately but significantly shorter TCRB CDR3s in all four CD4+ subsets.

Expressed TCRB transcripts were sequenced because the isolated RNA had all been reverse transcribed beforehand. Method: immunoSEQ multiplex PCR; TCRdb's copy keeps in-frame clones and lacks some. This sample carries a few hundred thousand clones, roughly 13% of them seen once, and the ten largest clones take approximately 0.01%. This clone was detected only a few times. Its antigen is unknown. On average, the one heparinised blood draw given by each donor was about 120 mL. Markers CD45RO/CCR7/CD25/CD127/CD95/CD27 served to sort CD4+ naive, central memory, regulatory and stem cell-like memory cells. The CDR3 has 14 residues. The trim removed 5 bases at V and 5 bases at J, leaving 10 bases unmatched. Germline lookup yields CDR1 SGHRS and CDR2 YFSETQ.

The receptor was isolated from a woman younger than 30 with type 1 diabetes. The V gene is TRBV5-1, the J gene TRBJ2-7, with 7 bases identical to TRBD2. Material for sequencing was naive CD4+ T cells from blood. The CDR3 loop reads CASSPLASGDEQYF. CDR3 sequence (DNA): TGCGCCAGCAGTCCCCTGGCAAGCGGGGACGAGCAGTACTTC.